A selection of T cell receptor beta chains follows, all from one sample in a study of cytotoxic CD8 clonotypes in ibrutinib-treated CLL. Produced via immunoSEQ multiplex PCR; TCRdb's table is partial and in-frame only. The table records hundreds of thousands of clones, about three quarters of them present only once. The sequencing here drew on PBMCs, taken after 24 months of ibrutinib treatment. The receptors were gathered from a human donor with chronic lymphocytic leukemia. Both conserved end residues are part of each CDR3. Fields, in order: clone size, J gene, D gene, V gene, CDR3 protein, CDR3 DNA. D genes are given only for firm matches. Only some rows state a clone size, as once, few, many or a class for expanded clones.

size: NA; J: TRBJ2-7; D: TRBD1; V: TRBV29-1; CDR3: CSVDRGYEQYF; DNA: TGCAGCGTTGACAGGGGGTACGAGCAGTACTTC
size: NA; J: TRBJ2-7; D: NA; V: TRBV30; CDR3: CAWTPGLETYEQYF; DNA: TGTGCCTGGACCCCGGGACTCGAAACCTACGAGCAGTACTTC
size: once; J: TRBJ1-1; D: NA; V: TRBV5-1; CDR3: CASSLRPVNTEAFF; DNA: TGCGCCAGCAGCTTGAGGCCGGTGAACACTGAAGCTTTCTTT
size: NA; J: TRBJ2-2; D: TRBD1; V: TRBV29-1; CDR3: CSVAEKWTGGRTGELFF; DNA: TGCAGCGTTGCGGAGAAATGGACAGGGGGCAGGACCGGGGAGCTGTTTTTT
size: NA; J: TRBJ2-3; D: NA; V: TRBV28; CDR3: CASRPGTDTQYF; DNA: TGTGCCAGCAGACCAGGCACAGATACGCAGTATTTT
size: once; J: TRBJ1-2; D: TRBD1; V: TRBV27; CDR3: CASSSTGQVYGYTF; DNA: TGTGCCAGCAGTTCGACGGGACAGGTTTATGGCTACACCTTC
size: NA; J: TRBJ2-7; D: TRBD2; V: TRBV2; CDR3: CASSETSRTYEQYF; DNA: TGTGCCAGCAGTGAGACTAGCAGAACCTACGAGCAGTACTTC
size: NA; J: TRBJ2-1; D: NA; V: TRBV13; CDR3: CASSRWDSREQFF; DNA: TGTGCCAGCAGCCGCTGGGACTCTCGCGAGCAGTTCTTC
size: NA; J: TRBJ2-7; D: TRBD1; V: TRBV27; CDR3: CASSSGQGGNEQYF; DNA: TGTGCCAGCAGTTCGGGACAGGGGGGCAACGAGCAGTACTTC
size: NA; J: TRBJ2-1; D: TRBD2; V: TRBV5-6; CDR3: CASSGALAGGSKQFF; DNA: TGTGCCAGCAGCGGAGCCCTAGCGGGAGGGTCTAAGCAGTTCTTC
size: NA; J: TRBJ1-4; D: NA; V: TRBV9; CDR3: CASSVGQPLNEKLFF; DNA: TGTGCCAGCAGCGTAGGGCAGCCCTTGAATGAAAAACTGTTTTTT
size: NA; J: TRBJ2-7; D: NA; V: TRBV18; CDR3: CASSPLKFGYEQYF; DNA: TGTGCCAGCTCACCACTTAAGTTTGGCTACGAGCAGTACTTC
size: NA; J: TRBJ2-5; D: NA; V: TRBV9; CDR3: CASSPPAGRRETQYF; DNA: TGTGCCAGCAGCCCCCCCGCGGGAAGGCGGGAGACCCAGTACTTC
size: NA; J: TRBJ2-1; D: NA; V: TRBV6-5; CDR3: CASSLLNEQFF; DNA: TGTGCCAGCAGCCTCCTTAATGAGCAGTTCTTC
size: NA; J: TRBJ2-7; D: TRBD2; V: TRBV5-1; CDR3: CASSLSPPGLGMSEQYF; DNA: TGCGCCAGCAGCTTGAGTCCCCCGGGACTAGGGATGAGCGAGCAGTACTTC
size: NA; J: TRBJ2-5; D: NA; V: TRBV9; CDR3: CASSVGDIQETQYF; DNA: TGTGCCAGCAGCGTCGGGGACATCCAAGAGACCCAGTACTTC
size: NA; J: TRBJ2-6; D: NA; V: TRBV2; CDR3: CASIWFSGANVLTF; DNA: TGTGCCAGCATCTGGTTCTCTGGGGCCAACGTCCTGACTTTC
size: NA; J: TRBJ2-4; D: NA; V: TRBV27; CDR3: CASSLGGGANIQYF; DNA: TGTGCCAGCAGTTTAGGAGGGGGTGCGAACATTCAGTACTTC
size: NA; J: TRBJ1-1; D: TRBD1; V: TRBV6-1; CDR3: CASSELDRGHTEAFF; DNA: TGTGCCAGCAGTGAATTAGACAGGGGGCACACTGAAGCTTTCTTT
size: once; J: TRBJ2-3; D: NA; V: TRBV15; CDR3: CATATPDPRSEQYF; DNA: TGTGCCACCGCCACCCCCGATCCACGGAGTGAGCAGTATTTT
size: NA; J: TRBJ2-3; D: NA; V: TRBV10-1; CDR3: CASSVVRGSTDTQYF; DNA: TGCGCCAGCAGTGTTGTTCGCGGGAGCACAGATACGCAGTATTTT
size: NA; J: TRBJ1-5; D: TRBD1; V: TRBV28; CDR3: CASSYLGQVSNQPQHF; DNA: TGTGCCAGCAGCTACTTAGGACAGGTTAGCAATCAGCCCCAGCATTTT
size: NA; J: TRBJ1-1; D: NA; V: TRBV5-1; CDR3: CASSQQGGEVTEAFF; DNA: TGCGCCAGCAGCCAGCAAGGAGGAGAAGTCACTGAAGCTTTCTTT
size: NA; J: TRBJ2-1; D: TRBD1; V: TRBV7-3; CDR3: CASSPRTGDWEQFF; DNA: TGTGCCAGCAGCCCTCGGACAGGGGATTGGGAGCAGTTCTTC
size: NA; J: TRBJ1-4; D: NA; V: TRBV11-2; CDR3: CASSQLPGQGEEKLFF; DNA: TGTGCCAGCAGCCAATTACCGGGACAAGGGGAGGAAAAACTGTTTTTT
size: once; J: TRBJ2-1; D: TRBD2; V: TRBV4-3; CDR3: CASSQVPTSSLEQFF; DNA: TGCGCCAGCAGCCAAGTCCCGACTAGCTCTCTTGAGCAGTTCTTC
size: few; J: TRBJ2-1; D: NA; V: TRBV28; CDR3: CASSPHEAIVF; DNA: TGTGCCAGCAGCCCCCATGAGGCGATAGTCTTC
size: NA; J: TRBJ2-1; D: NA; V: TRBV2; CDR3: CASSEATAAYNEQFF; DNA: TGTGCCAGCAGTGAAGCGACAGCAGCCTACAATGAGCAGTTCTTC
size: once; J: TRBJ2-7; D: NA; V: TRBV5-1; CDR3: CASSRDGYEQYF; DNA: TGCGCCAGCAGCCGGGACGGCTACGAGCAGTACTTC
size: NA; J: TRBJ1-1; D: TRBD1; V: TRBV29-1; CDR3: CSAAGQTNTEAFF; DNA: TGCAGCGCTGCGGGACAGACGAACACTGAAGCTTTCTTT
size: NA; J: TRBJ2-7; D: TRBD1; V: TRBV28; CDR3: CASSTRTGLTYEQYF; DNA: TGTGCCAGCAGTACCAGGACAGGGCTTACCTACGAGCAGTACTTC
size: once; J: TRBJ2-1; D: NA; V: TRBV19; CDR3: CATTPQDGRFLEQFF; DNA: TGTGCCACCACCCCCCAGGACGGACGGTTCTTGGAGCAGTTCTTC
size: NA; J: TRBJ2-3; D: NA; V: TRBV29-1; CDR3: CSVGTPSGDTQYF; DNA: TGCAGCGTAGGGACACCGTCGGGAGATACGCAGTATTTT
size: NA; J: TRBJ2-1; D: NA; V: TRBV19; CDR3: CASSEGESYNEQFF; DNA: TGTGCCAGTAGTGAAGGGGAGTCCTACAATGAGCAGTTCTTC
size: NA; J: TRBJ2-1; D: NA; V: TRBV9; CDR3: CASSVGSPRAYNEQFF; DNA: TGTGCCAGCAGCGTAGGTAGCCCAAGAGCGTATAATGAGCAGTTCTTC
size: once; J: TRBJ1-2; D: NA; V: TRBV7-2; CDR3: CASSRSETNPGYTF; DNA: TGTGCCAGCAGCCGCAGTGAGACCAATCCTGGCTACACCTTC